The 24 T cell receptor beta chains in this list originate from one sample, sequenced in a study of cytomegalovirus exposure and HLA in healthy donors. PCR was performed using 60 Vbeta and 13 Jbeta primers. Using immunoSEQ multiplex PCR, the repertoire was profiled, and TCRdb retains in-frame clones only, with some absent. Among over 75,000 clones listed, roughly 85% were seen once. Source material: PBMCs. These receptors originate from a female donor in good health and CMV-seronegative.

This chain joins TRBV4-2 and TRBJ2-1, with 9 nucleotides matching TRBD2. This CDR3 has 16 amino acids. J was trimmed by 7 bases and V by 0 bases; bases with no gene match: 7. Germline-derived CDR1 and CDR2 are LGHNA and YNFKEQ. CDR3 coding DNA: TGTGCCAGCAGCCAAGATAAAGCGGGGGGCCGGAATGAGCAGTTCTTC. Translation gives CASSQDKAGGRNEQFF.

The V and J genes are TRBV5-4 and TRBJ1-4; D perhaps matches TRBD1 (5 bases). Germline V gene data show CDR1 as SGHNT and CDR2 as YYREEE (reference sequence). V lost 7 bases and J 1 base, leaving 14 bases between the germline ends. The CDR3 has 15 residues. For the CDR3, the DNA is TGTGCCAGCTCGTATCGGGGGGGAACTAATGAAAAACTGTTTTTT. This encodes CASSYRGGTNEKLFF.

The chain joins TRBV2 to TRBJ2-3; D is possibly TRBD1 (6 bases). The CDR3 is 12 residues long. CDR1 is SNHLY and CDR2 is FYNNEI in the germline V gene. The V gene lost 5 bases and the J gene lost 6 bases, with 9 bases spanning the gap. Here the CDR3 reads CASSNREDTQYF. CDR3 nucleotides: TGTGCCAGCAGTAACAGGGAGGATACGCAGTATTTT.

This chain links TRBV18 with TRBJ1-5, with D perhaps TRBD1 (5 bases). Trimming shortened V by 1 base and J by 7 bases, and 20 bases separated the two germline ends. The CDR3 totals 17 residues. CDR1 KGHSH and CDR2 LQKENI come from the germline V gene. CDR3 coding DNA: TGTGCCAGCTCACCACTTGGGTCGGGGCAGGGAGGCCAGCCCCAGCATTTT. As protein: CASSPLGSGQGGQPQHF.

The chain is built from TRBV29-1 and TRBJ2-7; 8 nucleotides agree with TRBD2. Germline-derived CDR1 and CDR2 are SQVTM and ANQGSEA. This CDR3 region has 12 residues. With V trimmed by 3 bases and J by 6 bases, 4 bases remained unmatched. The CDR3 DNA follows: TGCAGCGTTGATGGGCTAGCGGGCGAGCAGTACTTC. This encodes CSVDGLAGEQYF.

J is TRBJ1-4 and V is TRBV4-3; 8 bases fit TRBD1. The CDR3 contains 15 residues. The germline gives CDR1 LGHNA, CDR2 YSLEER. V shed 1 base, J shed 7 bases, and the junction held 5 bases outside the gene matches. CDR3 region: CASSQGGQAGEKLFF. As DNA, the CDR3 is TGCGCCAGCAGCCAAGGGGGACAGGCGGGTGAAAAACTGTTTTTT.

This clone was observed a single time. The gene calls are TRBV5-4 and TRBJ1-4, with D maybe TRBD1 (6 bases). The CDR3 loop spans 16 amino acids. The germline V gene has CDR1 SGHNT and CDR2 YYREEE (reference sequence). V lost 4 bases and J lost 8, with 21 bases in between. CDR3 protein: CASSPGRAGGDEKLFF. DNA for the CDR3: TGTGCCAGCAGCCCGGGGAGGGCGGGGGGCGACGAAAAACTGTTTTTT.

The sample holds one count of this clone. This sequence joins TRBV27 and TRBJ1-4; the match to TRBD1 covers 9 bases. The CDR3 contains 14 residues. The J segment lost 7 bases and the V segment lost 8 bases, leaving 8 bases of the junction unmatched. CDR1 is MNHEY, CDR2 SMNVEV, per germline (reference sequence). As DNA, the CDR3 is TGTGCCAGCGGAAAACAGGGGGCGGGTGAAAAACTGTTTTTT. Protein sequence: CASGKQGAGEKLFF.

This clone has only one observation. The chain recombines TRBV6-5 with TRBJ1-2, with 9 bases matching TRBD1. The trim removed 4 bases at V and 3 bases at J, leaving 9 bases unmatched. The CDR3 runs to 16 residues. Germline CDR1 and CDR2: MNHEY and SVGAGI. CDR3 residues: CASSSPGQGEHYGYTF. For the CDR3, the DNA is TGTGCCAGCAGTTCCCCGGGACAGGGTGAACACTATGGCTACACCTTC.

This chain connects TRBV5-1 to TRBJ2-5; D might be TRBD2 (5 bases). This CDR3 contains 16 residues. Germline V CDR1 and CDR2: SGHRS, YFSETQ. Between the trimmed V and J ends, which lost 1 base and 2 bases, there was a span of 15 bases. In nucleotides, the CDR3 is TGCGCCAGCAGCTTGAACCCTGGTGTAGCGCAAGAGACCCAGTACTTC. Its protein product is CASSLNPGVAQETQYF.

The genes are TRBV7-5 and TRBJ2-3; the table's TRBD2 call for D was not verified on the DNA. TRBV7-5 is noted as a pseudogene. The CDR3 length is 18 residues. The CDR3 bases are TGTGCCAGAAGCCCAAAAGCGGGGGTATTATCTAGCACAGATACGCAGTATTTT. It translates to CARSPKAGVLSSTDTQYF.

The rearrangement links TRBV9 to TRBJ1-1; the match to TRBD1 covers 7 bases. Germline trimming cut 0 bases from V and 6 bases from J; bases unmatched to any gene: 8. This CDR3 is built from 15 residues. Germline CDR1 SGDLS, CDR2 YYNGEE. In DNA form, the CDR3 reads TGTGCCAGCAGCGTAGTGAGACAGGGCGTTGCTGAAGCTTTCTTT. As protein: CASSVVRQGVAEAFF.

This clone was seen ten or more times. The CDR3 is CASSIYRTLNTEAFF. CDR3 coding DNA: TGTGCCAGTAGTATTTACAGAACCCTGAACACTGAAGCTTTCTTT. V usage is TRBV19 and J usage is TRBJ1-1; no clear D gene. In germline, CDR1 is LNHDA, CDR2 SQIVND (reference sequence). Trimming removed 3 bases at V and 0 bases at J, with 11 bases between. The CDR3 length is 15 residues.

The chain links TRBV5-1 to TRBJ2-3, with a tentative D call TRBD1 (6 bases). Germline V gives CDR1 SGHRS, CDR2 YFSETQ. The length of the CDR3 is 13 residues. The ends were cut back, 4 bases at V and 9 bases at J, with 15 bases in the middle. The CDR3, as DNA: TGCGCCAGCAGCGGGACGACAGGTCGAACGCAGTATTTT. It specifies CASSGTTGRTQYF. Drawing the rest from reference TRBV5-1 and TRBJ2-3, the complete variable domain is KAGVTQTPRYLIKTRGQQVTLSCSPISGHRSVSWYQQTPGQGLQFLFEYFSETQRNKGNFPGRFSGRQFSNSRSEMNVSTLELGDSALYLCASSGTTGRTQYFGPGTRLTVL.

This clone has a single count. Germline and junction disagree at one end, which may indicate a read error. CDR3 DNA sequence: TGTGCCAGCAGCTTCGCGACAGGGAGGATGGTTTTT. It codes for CASSFATGRMVF. This rearrangement joins TRBV13 to TRBJ1-4; 7 bases line up with TRBD1. The CDR3 spans 12 residues. Germline V gives CDR1 PRHDT, CDR2 FYEKMQ (reference sequence). The whole variable domain, filled in from reference TRBV13 and TRBJ1-4, reads AAGVIQSPRHLIKEKRETATLKCYPIPRHDTVYWYQQGPGQDPQFLISFYEKMQSDKGSIPDRFSAQQFSDYHSELNMSSLELGDSALYFCASSFATGRMVFGSGTQLSVL.

The genes are TRBV19 and TRBJ2-5, with D possibly matching TRBD2 (7 bases). This CDR3 has 16 residues. Between the trimmed V and J ends, which lost 4 bases and 2 bases, there was a span of 17 bases. Germline loops: CDR1 LNHDA, CDR2 SQIVND (reference sequence). The CDR3 sequence: CASSTPRGAMQETQYF. CDR3 coding DNA: TGTGCCAGTAGTACCCCCCGGGGGGCAATGCAAGAGACCCAGTACTTC.

The chain carries TRBV7-2 and TRBJ2-7; D gene ambiguous. The CDR3 consists of 13 residues. Germline-derived CDR1 and CDR2 are SGHTA and FQGNSA. Deletions cut 5 bases from V and 0 bases from J, with 8 bases between. CDR3 residues: CASSLTISYEQYF. The CDR3 coding sequence is TGTGCCAGCAGCCTAACCATCTCCTACGAGCAGTACTTC.

This clone was counted between two and nine times. This chain connects TRBV6-1 to TRBJ2-1; tentative D call: TRBD2 (5 bases). The CDR3 is 15 amino acids. Germline-derived CDR1 and CDR2 are MNHNS and SASEGT. Trimming removed 8 bases at V and 0 bases at J, with 14 bases between. The CDR3 coding sequence is TGTGCCAGCGGCCTCATAGGGAGCTCCTACAATGAGCAGTTCTTC. Its protein is CASGLIGSSYNEQFF.

The chain carries TRBV2 and TRBJ2-1, with TRBD2 matching 7 bases. Germline lookup yields CDR1 SNHLY and CDR2 FYNNEI. This CDR3 has 14 amino acids. The V and J ends lost 10 bases and 5 bases, in that order; junction bases with no gene match: 11. The CDR3 DNA sequence: TGTGCCATCCCTGGTACTAGCGAGAACAATGAGCAGTTCTTC. Translating it yields CAIPGTSENNEQFF.

The chain combines TRBV28 with TRBJ1-6, with D possibly being TRBD1 (6 bases). This CDR3 spans 13 amino acids. The V end lost 5 bases, the J end lost 4 bases, and 6 bases lay between the germline ends. CDR1 and CDR2 (germline): MDHEN, SYDVKM. The CDR3 here is CASSQGYNSPLHF. The CDR3 bases are TGTGCCAGCAGTCAGGGGTATAATTCACCCCTCCACTTT.

The J gene is TRBJ2-7, the V gene TRBV7-9, with D unresolved. V lost 5 bases and J 0 bases, leaving 5 bases between the germline ends. The CDR3 is 12 amino acids. CDR1 is SEHNR, CDR2 FQNEAQ, per germline (reference sequence). The CDR3 loop reads CASSPSSYEQYF. The CDR3 coding sequence is TGTGCCAGCAGCCCGAGCTCCTACGAGCAGTACTTC.

The chain links TRBV10-3 to TRBJ1-2; TRBD1 is a possible D gene (6 bases). Trimming shortened V by 5 bases and J by 3 bases, and 10 bases separated the two germline ends. The CDR3 runs to 13 residues. The germline V gene encodes CDR1 ENHRY and CDR2 SYGVKD. The CDR3 loop is CAISHRVDYGYTF. DNA for the CDR3: TGTGCCATCAGTCACAGGGTAGACTATGGCTACACCTTC.

This clone was counted between two and nine times. The chain has TRBV2 and TRBJ2-6; no reliable D call. The germline gives CDR1 SNHLY, CDR2 FYNNEI. V dropped 2 bases and J dropped 0 bases, with 5 bases sitting between them. The CDR3 has 15 amino acids. The CDR3 protein is CASSERSSGANVLTF. For the CDR3, the DNA is TGTGCCAGCAGTGAACGGAGCTCTGGGGCCAACGTCCTGACTTTC.

This sequence joins TRBV5-4 and TRBJ2-1, with 8 bases lining up with TRBD2. The germline V gene has CDR1 SGHNT and CDR2 YYREEE (reference sequence). Trimming took 2 bases from V and 0 from J; bases not matched to a gene: 1. The CDR3 contains 15 residues. In DNA, the CDR3 is TGTGCCAGCAGCTTCACTAGCGGCTCCTACAATGAGCAGTTCTTC. Amino acids: CASSFTSGSYNEQFF.